This TCR beta chain was recovered during a study of blood T cell repertoires in COVID-19. In the study overall: Samples representing acute and convalescent COVID-19 were sourced from the United States, Italy and Spain.

Germline V gene lookup returns CDR1 MNHEY and CDR2 SMNVEV (reference sequence). The CDR3 is made up of 14 amino acids. Trimming pared 3 bases from V and 10 bases from J, leaving 13 bases between. Assay used: immunoSEQ multiplex PCR; TCRdb lists only in-frame clones, some missing. The table lists 25,000 to 30,000 clones, roughly nine tenths of them singletons. The TCR sequence derives from a human donor in a cohort sampled during active COVID-19. Sequenced: peripheral blood. This chain uses TRBV27 with TRBJ1-6, with D perhaps matching TRBD1 (5 bases). Here the CDR3 DNA reads TGTGCCAGCAGTTTTGGGAGGGGAGGATCACCCCTCCACTTT. Translation: CASSFGRGGSPLHF.